This T cell receptor beta chain emerged from a study of cytomegalovirus exposure and HLA in healthy donors. Study-wide results and caveats: Solely CMV serostatus was available to characterize immune exposure.

At collection, donors were nominally healthy, but unrecorded immune exposures were probable. The PCR ran on 60 Vbeta and 13 Jbeta primers. Libraries were prepared by immunoSEQ multiplex PCR; TCRdb keeps only in-frame clonotypes and omits some of them. The sample table sets out about 160,000 clones. Comments on this clone: What it binds is not known.

CDR3 length: 14 residues. V dropped 4 bases and J dropped 5; count of bases not matched to a gene: 6. Germline CDR1 is SGHDN and CDR2 is FVKESK. This chain joins TRBV14 and TRBJ2-7; 9 bases fit TRBD2. The origin of this receptor is a man aged 25-45 years in good health and CMV-seronegative. Sequencing was performed on PBMCs. The CDR3 loop is CASSLSGRRNEQYF. As DNA, the CDR3 is TGTGCCAGCAGCCTTAGCGGGAGACGTAACGAGCAGTACTTC. The full variable domain, in which reference TRBV14 and TRBJ2-7 provide the parts outside the CDR3, is EAGVTQFPSHSVIEKGQTVTLRCDPISGHDNLYWYRRVMGKEIKFLLHFVKESKQDESGMPNNRFLAERTGGTYSTLKVQPAELEDSGVYFCASSLSGRRNEQYFGPGTRLTVT.